The 25 T cell receptor beta chains in this list originate from one sample, sequenced in a study of blood T cell repertoires in COVID-19 (dated by TCRdb to 2020 to 2021). Library generation was performed with the immunoSEQ multiplex PCR assay. TCRdb re-hosts the immuneACCESS table, in-frame sequences only. Its copies lack some clones; in the studies checked, an unresolved V gene accounts for under half of them, and the cause for the rest is not known. The table for this sample lists approximately 150,000 clones; 80% to 95% of them were counted only once. The ten largest clones capture just under 2% of the sample. Sequenced: peripheral blood. The receptors here all came from a woman aged 60-75 years with COVID-19, enrolled during active disease.

The chain uses TRBV19 and TRBJ1-2; possible D gene TRBD1, 5 bases. Germline loops: CDR1 LNHDA, CDR2 SQIVND (reference sequence). Trimming shortened V by 2 bases and J by 4 bases, and 17 bases separated the two germline ends. CDR3 length: 16 amino acids. As DNA, the CDR3 is TGTGCCAGTAGTATATTTCTCCTAACAGGAATCTATGGCTACACCTTC. This gives the protein CASSIFLLTGIYGYTF.

This chain links TRBV6-6 with TRBJ1-4; D is undetermined. CDR1 is MNHNY and CDR2 is SVGAGI in the germline V gene (reference sequence). V lost 5 bases and J 6 bases, leaving 4 bases between the germline ends. The CDR3 covers 11 residues. For the CDR3, the DNA is TGTGCCAGCAGTCCCTATGAAAAACTGTTTTTT. This gives the protein CASSPYEKLFF.

This chain joins TRBV10-3 and TRBJ1-2; TRBD1 is a possible D gene (5 bases). The germline V and J ends were trimmed by 4 bases and 7 bases, with 13 bases remaining between them. The CDR3 spans 13 residues. CDR1 is ENHRY and CDR2 is SYGVKD in the germline V gene. CDR3 sequence reads: CAISGVGGSGYTF. The DNA of the CDR3 is TGTGCCATCAGTGGAGTGGGGGGGTCTGGCTACACCTTC.

With respect to this clone: Other DNA sequences in the sample encode the same CDR3. This sequence joins TRBV13 and TRBJ1-3; D unresolved. This CDR3 region has 13 residues. V was shortened by 0 bases and J by 6 bases, with 6 bases between the two germline ends. Germline V lookup: CDR1 PRHDT, CDR2 FYEKMQ (reference sequence). This CDR3 is CASSLGRENTIYF. In DNA form, the CDR3 reads TGTGCCAGCAGCTTAGGCCGCGAAAACACCATATATTTT.

This chain's CDR3 is CASSAWTGGRTGELFF. CDR3 bases: TGTGCCAGCAGCGCTTGGACAGGGGGCAGGACCGGGGAGCTGTTTTTT. The J gene is TRBJ2-2, the V gene TRBV9; TRBD1 matches 11 bases. Germline assignment: CDR1 SGDLS and CDR2 YYNGEE. Trimming removed 3 bases from V and 5 bases from J; junction bases left unmatched: 6. This CDR3 has 16 amino acids.

The chain employs TRBV5-1 and TRBJ1-3, with D perhaps matching TRBD1 (5 bases). The CDR3 length is 14 residues. Germline CDR1 is SGHRS and CDR2 is YFSETQ. Trimming shortened V by 4 bases and J by 5 bases, and 13 bases separated the two germline ends. CDR3 loop: CASSPAGGRNTIYF. The CDR3 nucleotides are TGCGCCAGCAGCCCTGCGGGGGGAAGAAACACCATATATTTT.

V gene TRBV2 combines with J gene TRBJ2-1; 7 bases map to TRBD2. The CDR3 extends over 15 amino acids. With V trimmed by 4 bases and J by 4 bases, 7 bases remained unmatched. Germline V CDR1 and CDR2: SNHLY, FYNNEI. In nucleotides, the CDR3 is TGTGCCAGCAGTGCCAGGACTAGTGGATACAATGAGCAGTTCTTC. It is translated as CASSARTSGYNEQFF.

The chain is built from TRBV10-2 and TRBJ2-1; weak D call: TRBD1 (6 bases). V was shortened by 4 bases and J by 4 bases, with 14 bases between the two germline ends. Germline V gives CDR1 WSHSY, CDR2 SAAADI. The CDR3 spans 15 residues. The CDR3 sequence is CASSVSGTRYNEQFF. For the CDR3, the DNA is TGCGCCAGCAGTGTCTCCGGGACACGGTACAATGAGCAGTTCTTC.

The rearrangement joins TRBV29-1 to TRBJ1-3; 10 nucleotides line up with TRBD1. The CDR3 extends over 14 amino acids. Germline V gives CDR1 SQVTM, CDR2 ANQGSEA. Trimming took 4 bases from V and 3 from J; bases not matched to a gene: 3. The CDR3 region is CSVGTGGSGNTIYF. The CDR3 DNA sequence: TGCAGCGTTGGGACAGGGGGAAGTGGAAACACCATATATTTT.

The rearrangement links TRBV3-1 (or the pseudogene TRBV3-2) to TRBJ1-6; 12 bases are shared with TRBD1. This CDR3 region has 16 residues. Germline V lookup: CDR1 LGHDT, CDR2 YNNKEL (reference sequence). The trim removed 3 bases at V and 7 bases at J, leaving 4 bases unmatched. Here the CDR3 DNA reads TGTGCCAGCAGCCAGGGACAGGGGGCGAGGAATTCACCCCTCCACTTT. This translates into CASSQGQGARNSPLHF.

The chain joins TRBV7-9 to TRBJ2-2, with TRBD2 identical over 13 bases. The ends lost 6 bases at V and 3 bases at J; junction bases unmatched: 1. Germline V CDR1 and CDR2: SEHNR, FQNEAQ (reference sequence). CDR3 length: 15 residues. In DNA, the CDR3 is TGTGCCAGCAGTGGGACTAGCGGGGACACCGGGGAGCTGTTTTTT. Translation: CASSGTSGDTGELFF.

V and J are TRBV20-1 and TRBJ2-3, with 7 bases identical to TRBD2. The CDR3 extends over 15 amino acids. The ends lost 3 bases at V and 2 bases at J; junction bases unmatched: 8. Germline values: CDR1 DFQATT, CDR2 SNEGSKA (reference sequence). CDR3 in amino acids: CSASSVAGFTDTQYF. The CDR3 nucleotides read TGCAGTGCTAGTAGCGTAGCGGGCTTCACAGATACGCAGTATTTT.

The J gene is TRBJ1-2, the V gene TRBV4-2; D possibly corresponds to TRBD1 (6 bases). V was shortened by 0 bases and J by 8 bases, with 13 bases between the two germline ends. The CDR3 is 14 amino acids. Germline V gene sequence: CDR1 LGHNA, CDR2 YNFKEQ. Written as DNA, the CDR3 is TGTGCCAGCAGCCAAGACCCCCAGGGGATCGGCTACACCTTC. Translated: CASSQDPQGIGYTF.

The chain couples TRBV6-5 to TRBJ1-2; the D gene is possibly TRBD1 (5 bases). Trimming shortened V by 7 bases and J by 8 bases, and 14 bases separated the two germline ends. This CDR3 is 12 amino acids long. Germline V gene sequence: CDR1 MNHEY, CDR2 SVGAGI. The DNA of the CDR3 is TGTGCCAGCACATGGAAAGGGGAAGGCTACACCTTC. Amino acids: CASTWKGEGYTF.

This clone was counted a single time. The genes are TRBV19 and TRBJ1-2, with 10 nucleotides matching TRBD1. This CDR3 is built from 15 residues. V dropped 7 bases and J dropped 2; count of bases not matched to a gene: 7. Germline assignment: CDR1 LNHDA and CDR2 SQIVND (reference sequence). This CDR3 is CASNRGDRGNYGYTF. CDR3 nucleotides: TGTGCCAGTAATAGAGGGGACAGGGGAAACTATGGCTACACCTTC. Supplemented by reference TRBV19 and TRBJ1-2, the full variable domain reads DGGITQSPKYLFRKEGQNVTLSCEQNLNHDAMYWYRQDPGQGLRLIYYSQIVNDFQKGDIAEGYSVSREKKESFPLTVTSAQKNPTAFYLCASNRGDRGNYGYTFGSGTRLTVV.

This clone was observed once. The chain combines TRBV7-9 with TRBJ1-4; the D gene is possibly TRBD1 (5 bases). V lost 2 bases, J lost 8 bases, and 9 bases lay in between. This CDR3 contains 13 residues. CDR1 is SEHNR, CDR2 FQNEAQ, per germline (reference sequence). The CDR3 sequence: CASSLRGEEKLFF. DNA of the CDR3: TGTGCCAGCAGCTTACGGGGGGAAGAAAAACTGTTTTTT.

J is TRBJ1-6 and V is TRBV5-1; D is undetermined. This CDR3 comprises 14 residues. Trimming shortened V by 2 bases and J by 7 bases, and 10 bases separated the two germline ends. Looked up from germline, CDR1 is SGHRS and CDR2 is YFSETQ. CDR3 sequence (DNA): TGCGCCAGCAGCTTCTCTAGACCCAATTCACCCCTCCACTTT. It codes for CASSFSRPNSPLHF.

The chain is built from TRBV19 and TRBJ1-3; D not certain. Between the trimmed V and J ends, which lost 4 bases and 0 bases, there was a span of 7 bases. Germline V gene sequence: CDR1 LNHDA, CDR2 SQIVND (reference sequence). The CDR3 covers 14 residues. CDR3 sequence reads: CASSTSLSGNTIYF. The CDR3 coding sequence is TGTGCCAGTAGTACCAGTCTCTCTGGAAACACCATATATTTT.

The gene calls are TRBV19 and TRBJ1-5; D is unclear. This CDR3 spans 14 amino acids. Per germline, CDR1 LNHDA and CDR2 SQIVND (reference sequence). Trimming stripped 5 bases from V and 4 bases from J, with 12 bases between. Written as DNA, the CDR3 is TGTGCCAGTAGTTTTCGCTCCAGGAATCAGCCCCAGCATTTT. This sequence encodes CASSFRSRNQPQHF.

This chain connects TRBV7-2 to TRBJ1-3, with D possibly TRBD1 on 5 matching bases. Trimming removed 5 bases at V and 0 bases at J, with 17 bases between. CDR1 is SGHTA, CDR2 FQGNSA, per germline. CDR3 length equals 17 residues. Written as DNA, the CDR3 is TGTGCCAGCAGCCCGCCAGGGATTCGGTACTCTGGAAACACCATATATTTT. Translating it yields CASSPPGIRYSGNTIYF.

The gene calls are TRBV2 and TRBJ2-7; maybe TRBD2 (6 bases). The CDR3 sequence is 14 residues long. V lost 3 bases and J lost 5, with 14 bases in between. CDR1 and CDR2 from the germline V gene are SNHLY and FYNNEI. The CDR3 region has the DNA TGTGCCAGCAGTGATCCCAGGGAGGCGAACGAGCAGTACTTC. Its protein is CASSDPREANEQYF.

The chain carries TRBV4-2 and TRBJ2-2, with a tentative D call TRBD1 (6 bases). Trimming shortened V by 1 base and J by 5 bases, and 11 bases separated the two germline ends. There are 15 residues in the CDR3. Germline loops: CDR1 LGHNA, CDR2 YNFKEQ. CDR3 nucleotides: TGTGCCAGCAGCCAAGGAGGGACACTTACCGGGGAGCTGTTTTTT. This encodes CASSQGGTLTGELFF.

The chain combines TRBV11-2 with TRBJ1-2, with 7 nucleotides matching TRBD1. The ends lost 5 bases at V and 4 bases at J; junction bases unmatched: 7. Germline V gene data show CDR1 as SGHAT and CDR2 as FQNNGV. The CDR3 sequence is 14 residues long. As DNA, the CDR3 is TGTGCCAGCAGCCTAAGGACAGGATCCTATGGCTACACCTTC. It codes for CASSLRTGSYGYTF.

The chain is built from TRBV29-1 and TRBJ2-7; weak D call: TRBD2 (7 bases). Trimming took off 4 bases at V and 5 bases at J, with 18 bases between the two ends. The CDR3 covers 14 residues. CDR1 is SQVTM and CDR2 is ANQGSEA in the germline V gene. The CDR3 loop reads CSVARGSGGDEQYF. For the CDR3, the DNA is TGCAGCGTTGCGAGGGGATCGGGGGGCGACGAGCAGTACTTC.

The rearrangement joins TRBV14 to TRBJ1-1; 11 bases are a match to TRBD1. Germline assignment: CDR1 SGHDN and CDR2 FVKESK. The V segment lost 3 bases and the J segment 10 bases; nucleotides outside the gene matches: 10. The CDR3 sequence is 15 residues long. In DNA form, the CDR3 reads TGTGCCAGCAGCCAGTTGGACAGGGGGCGCTTGACAGCTTTCTTT. It is translated as CASSQLDRGRLTAFF.